This T cell receptor (beta chain) was identified during a study of blood T cells in healthy people across ages. Overall study findings and caveats: Unknown donor CMV status possibly confounded expanded clonotype changes.

Then a second PCR, running roughly 7 to 11 cycles, was carried out with a sample-barcoded 5' primer and a J-beta primer mix. TCRdb reprocessed the 5' RACE reads with MiXCR, giving one entry per CDR3 protein. The sample contains approximately 1,000,000 distinct CDR3 sequences, more than 40% of which appear only once. Turning to this clonotype: Its antigen is undetermined.

Germline V gene data show CDR1 as LNHNV and CDR2 as YYDKDF (reference sequence). V was pared by 0 bases and J by 6 bases, with 4 bases of the junction left unmatched. The CDR3 has 16 amino acids. Drawing of peripheral blood yielded 7.5 to 10 milliliters from each donor. The chain employs TRBV15 and TRBJ2-1, with TRBD2 matching over 11 bases. The TCR sequence derives from a woman in her fifties or sixties in good health. The sample comprised blood. The CDR3 coding sequence is TGTGCCACCAGCAGAGAAGGGACTAGCGGCCTCAATGAGCAGTTCTTC. Translation gives CATSREGTSGLNEQFF. The variable domain in full, with the rest retrieved from reference TRBV15 and TRBJ2-1, is DAMVIQNPRYQVTQFGKPVTLSCSQTLNHNVMYWYQQKSSQAPKLLFHYYDKDFNNEADTPDNFQSRRPNTSFCFLDIRSPGLGDTAMYLCATSREGTSGLNEQFFGPGTRLTVL.